The entry that follows covers one T cell receptor beta chain sequence. The antigen remains unidentified. The data derive from a study of monozygotic twins with inflammatory bowel disease. General study findings and limits: Patients with IBD had less TCRbeta diversity (inverse Simpson) than their healthy co-twins.

The CDR3 is 15 amino acids. Per germline, CDR1 SGHTA and CDR2 FQGNSA. One entry per CDR3 protein, without DNA, is what TCRdb gives after re-calling the 5' RACE reads. Here the sample table reports approximately 400,000 distinct CDR3 sequences. The sequenced material came from blood. The receptor was derived from a human donor with ulcerative colitis or Crohn's disease, or a healthy co-twin of an affected twin (not recorded which). The chain is built from TRBV7-2 and TRBJ2-1. CDR3 amino acids: CASFDTGRFHNEQIF.